Listed below are T cell receptor beta chains from one sample, sequenced in a study of blood T cell repertoires in COVID-19. Produced via immunoSEQ multiplex PCR; TCRdb's table is partial and in-frame only. The table shows about 240,000 clones, with 80% to 90% occurring only once. The specimen sequenced was PBMCs or T cells enriched from blood (not recorded which). These receptors were collected from a woman in her twenties or thirties with acute COVID-19. Both conserved end residues are part of each CDR3. Each record gives: D gene, clone size, J gene, V gene, CDR3 protein, CDR3 DNA. The D gene is left open where the match is weak. A row's size may be missing; if present it is once, few, many or a size class.

>-|once|TRBJ1-1|TRBV3-1/TRBV3-2
CASSQVRRTEAFF
TGTGCCAGCAGCCAAGTTAGGAGAACTGAAGCTTTCTTT
>TRBD1|-|TRBJ2-1|TRBV5-5
CASSSWDRVEVEQFF
TGTGCCAGCAGCTCCTGGGACAGGGTAGAGGTTGAGCAGTTCTTC
>TRBD2|-|TRBJ2-3|TRBV5-1
CASSFPSGGELTDTQYF
TGCGCCAGCAGCTTCCCTAGCGGGGGGGAATTAACAGATACGCAGTATTTT
>TRBD1|once|TRBJ1-5|TRBV6-6
CASSPGTGDSNQPQHF
TGTGCCAGCAGTCCGGGGACAGGGGATAGCAATCAGCCCCAGCATTTT
>-|-|TRBJ2-3|TRBV14
CASSQDWWQGGTDTQYF
TGTGCCAGCAGCCAAGATTGGTGGCAGGGCGGCACAGATACGCAGTATTTT
>TRBD1|-|TRBJ1-5|TRBV18
CASSQGMSGQNQPQHF
TGTGCCAGCTCACAAGGCATGTCGGGACAGAATCAGCCCCAGCATTTT
>TRBD1|-|TRBJ1-5|TRBV27
CASTPPFDRGGKQPQHF
TGTGCCAGCACTCCGCCCTTCGACAGGGGAGGCAAACAGCCCCAGCATTTT
>TRBD1|-|TRBJ2-7|TRBV2
CASSGDRAYEQYF
TGTGCCAGCAGTGGGGACAGGGCCTACGAGCAGTACTTC
>-|-|TRBJ1-1|TRBV29-1
CSGGAPRDSEAFF
TGCAGCGGGGGTGCTCCCCGCGACTCTGAAGCTTTCTTT
>-|-|TRBJ1-6|TRBV7-2
CASSLGGNYNSPLHF
TGTGCCAGCAGCTTAGGAGGAAACTATAATTCACCCCTCCACTTT
>-|-|TRBJ2-3|TRBV2
CASTQSGADTQYF
TGTGCCAGCACCCAGAGTGGAGCAGATACGCAGTATTTT
>-|-|TRBJ1-5|TRBV21-1
CASRHPGQVASTRTPQHF
TGTGCCAGCAGACACCCGGGACAGGTCGCGTCAACGAGGACGCCCCAGCATTTT
>-|-|TRBJ1-1|TRBV5-1
CASRMGAQNTEAFF
TGCGCCAGCAGAATGGGGGCGCAGAACACTGAAGCTTTCTTT
>-|once|TRBJ1-5|TRBV5-6
CASSLGGGWDQPQHF
TGTGCCAGCAGCTTGGGAGGGGGTTGGGATCAGCCCCAGCATTTT
>-|-|TRBJ1-2|TRBV4-1
CASSHTPREYGYTF
TGCGCCAGCAGCCACACACCGAGGGAATATGGCTACACCTTC
>-|-|TRBJ1-6|TRBV10-3
CAISRGSYNSPLHF
TGTGCCATCAGTCGCGGCTCCTATAATTCACCCCTCCACTTT
>-|-|TRBJ2-3|TRBV19
CATSDSTADTQYF
TGTGCCACCTCGGACTCGACCGCAGATACGCAGTATTTT
>-|-|TRBJ1-1|TRBV5-4
CASSLARASTEAFF
TGTGCCAGCAGCTTGGCCAGGGCGAGCACTGAAGCTTTCTTT
>TRBD1|-|TRBJ2-2|TRBV24-1
CATGQGLAGELFF
TGTGCCACCGGACAGGGTCTCGCCGGGGAGCTGTTTTTT
>TRBD2|-|TRBJ2-1|TRBV18
CASSPPGLANEQFF
TGTGCCAGCTCACCACCAGGACTAGCCAATGAGCAGTTCTTC
>TRBD1|-|TRBJ1-2|TRBV19
CASRQDRGHGYTF
TGTGCCAGTAGGCAAGACAGGGGTCATGGCTACACCTTC
>-|-|TRBJ2-1|TRBV19
CASSISFLEATDEQFF
TGTGCCAGTAGTATTAGTTTTTTAGAGGCAACGGATGAGCAGTTCTTC
>TRBD1|-|TRBJ1-5|TRBV16
CASSPDRRTNQPQHF
TGTGCCAGCAGCCCGGACAGGCGGACGAATCAGCCCCAGCATTTT
>-|-|TRBJ2-5|TRBV12-3/TRBV12-4
CASRGGASETQYF
TGTGCCAGCAGGGGAGGAGCATCGGAGACCCAGTACTTC
>TRBD1|-|TRBJ2-7|TRBV13
CASSTDRGYEQYF
TGTGCCAGCAGCACGGACAGGGGGTACGAGCAGTACTTC
>TRBD2|-|TRBJ2-5|TRBV5-1
CASSPSGGLEETQYF
TGCGCCAGCAGCCCCTCGGGGGGACTAGAAGAGACCCAGTACTTC
>TRBD1|-|TRBJ2-7|TRBV23-1
CASPNYRGHREQYF
TGCGCCAGCCCTAATTACAGGGGGCACCGCGAGCAGTACTTC
>TRBD1|-|TRBJ1-2|TRBV7-9
CASSLGAGTGGFYGYTF
TGTGCCAGCAGCTTAGGGGCCGGGACAGGGGGCTTCTATGGCTACACCTTC
>TRBD1|-|TRBJ2-5|TRBV14
CASSQRGQGSQYF
TGTGCCAGCAGCCAAAGGGGGCAGGGTTCCCAGTACTTC
>-|-|TRBJ1-2|TRBV18
CATTSSNYGYTF
TGTGCCACCACTTCCTCAAACTATGGCTACACCTTC
>-|-|TRBJ1-6|TRBV5-6
CASSFQGGRSYNSPLHF
TGTGCCAGCAGCTTTCAGGGAGGAAGGTCCTATAATTCACCCCTCCACTTT
>-|few|TRBJ2-2|TRBV24-1
CATSSTSPDTGELFF
TGTGCCACCAGTAGCACGTCCCCTGACACCGGGGAGCTGTTTTTT
>-|-|TRBJ2-7|TRBV6-2/TRBV6-3
CASSPGTLTYEQYF
TGTGCCAGCAGCCCCGGGACACTAACCTACGAGCAGTACTTC
>-|-|TRBJ2-5|TRBV5-4
CASSLGGTQETQYF
TGTGCCAGCAGCTTGGGAGGAACCCAAGAGACCCAGTACTTC
>TRBD1|-|TRBJ1-3|TRBV2
CASRMTRTGAIYF
TGTGCCAGCAGAATGACTCGGACAGGGGCCATATATTTT
>-|-|TRBJ1-1|TRBV7-2
CASSPTGEAFF
TGTGCCAGCAGCCCTACAGGAGAAGCTTTCTTT
>-|-|TRBJ1-1|TRBV4-1
CASSQRGENTEAFF
TGCGCCAGCAGCCAACGGGGGGAGAACACTGAAGCTTTCTTT
>-|once|TRBJ1-5|TRBV4-2
CASSQVRVRGGGAQPQHF
TGTGCCAGCAGCCAAGTTCGAGTTCGTGGAGGAGGAGCTCAGCCCCAGCATTTT
>TRBD2|-|TRBJ2-3|TRBV13
CASTYHTSSKVWGGDTQYF
TGTGCCAGCACCTACCACACCTCCTCAAAGGTCTGGGGAGGGGATACGCAGTATTTT
>-|-|TRBJ2-2|TRBV19
CASSQGAGELFF
TGTGCCAGTAGTCAGGGCGCCGGGGAGCTGTTTTTT
>TRBD1|-|TRBJ2-1|TRBV5-1
CASSNLDRGYYNEQFF
TGCGCCAGCAGCAACCTAGACAGGGGGTACTACAATGAGCAGTTCTTC
>TRBD2|-|TRBJ2-3|TRBV3-1/TRBV3-2
CASSPPSSGGKAQYF
TGTGCCAGCAGCCCCCCTTCTAGCGGGGGGAAGGCGCAGTATTTT
>TRBD1|once|TRBJ1-2|TRBV9
CASSSRTGRDYTF
TGTGCCAGCAGCTCCCGGACAGGGCGGGACTACACCTTC
>TRBD1|-|TRBJ1-4|TRBV6-2/TRBV6-3
CASSSLGQNHEKLFF
TGTGCCAGCAGTTCCCTGGGACAGAACCATGAAAAACTGTTTTTT
>-|-|TRBJ1-1|TRBV15
CATSRVPGTEAFF
TGTGCCACCAGCAGAGTTCCGGGCACTGAAGCTTTCTTT
>-|-|TRBJ1-1|TRBV11-3
CASRGRGDTEAFF
TGTGCCAGCAGGGGCCGCGGGGACACTGAAGCTTTCTTT
>-|-|TRBJ2-5|TRBV7-2
CASSLGAGTKETQYF
TGTGCCAGCAGCTTAGGAGCGGGGACAAAAGAGACCCAGTACTTC
>-|once|TRBJ2-7|TRBV6-1
CASSEGGDFDEQYF
TGTGCCAGCAGTGAAGGCGGGGATTTCGACGAGCAGTACTTC
>TRBD1|-|TRBJ1-1|TRBV7-6
CASSLGQGAEAFF
TGTGCCAGCAGCCTGGGACAGGGGGCTGAAGCTTTCTTT
>-|few|TRBJ2-7|TRBV19
CASSSVRGTWEQYF
TGTGCCAGTAGTTCAGTCAGGGGGACTTGGGAGCAGTACTTC
>-|-|TRBJ2-5|TRBV11-3
CASSSSEEQETQYF
TGTGCCAGCAGCTCTTCAGAGGAACAAGAGACCCAGTACTTC
>TRBD1|-|TRBJ1-1|TRBV2
CASSGQVDEAFF
TGTGCCAGCAGCGGACAGGTTGATGAAGCTTTCTTT
>-|-|TRBJ2-1|TRBV5-6
CASISDFYNEQFF
TGTGCCAGCATCTCTGACTTCTACAATGAGCAGTTCTTC
>-|-|TRBJ2-5|TRBV10-3
CAISESVQGGETQYF
TGTGCCATCAGTGAGTCGGTCCAGGGAGGAGAGACCCAGTACTTC
>TRBD1|-|TRBJ2-5|TRBV7-8
CASSRALGGETQYF
TGTGCCAGCAGCCGAGCACTAGGGGGCGAGACCCAGTACTTC
>TRBD1|-|TRBJ1-1|TRBV7-9
CASNSGQDTEAFF
TGTGCCAGCAACTCGGGACAGGACACTGAAGCTTTCTTT
>-|-|TRBJ1-1|TRBV5-1
CASSLKTGGPEAFF
TGCGCCAGCAGCTTGAAAACGGGGGGCCCTGAAGCTTTCTTT
>-|once|TRBJ1-1|TRBV11-2
CASSLWAVGQSANTEAFF
TGTGCCAGCAGCTTATGGGCGGTGGGGCAGTCCGCCAACACTGAAGCTTTCTTT
>-|-|TRBJ1-1|TRBV18
CASSPMGAQSTEAFF
TGTGCCAGCTCACCAATGGGGGCGCAATCGACTGAAGCTTTCTTT
>TRBD1|-|TRBJ2-1|TRBV2
CASSDRQGPLIEQFF
TGTGCCAGCAGTGATCGACAGGGGCCCCTAATCGAGCAGTTCTTC